The clone carrying this TCR beta chain was observed a handful of times. The data derive from a study of patients and donors after allogeneic stem cell transplantation. CDR1 is MNHNS and CDR2 is SASEGT in the germline V gene. This CDR3 contains 13 residues. Trimming shortened V by 6 bases and J by 4 bases, and 10 bases separated the two germline ends. TCRdb analysed the RT-PCR reads with MiXCR anew, one entry per CDR3 protein. The table includes about a million distinct CDR3 sequences, more than 15% detected once. The sequence was obtained from a human donor who was either an allogeneic HSCT recipient or a stem cell or donor lymphocyte infusion donor (not recorded which). It is not recorded whose cells these are; they may come from a transplant donor. The chain recombines TRBV6-1 with TRBJ1-5, with no clear D. Sample: blood, either unsorted or a sorted T cell fraction (not recorded which). DNA for the CDR3: TGTGCCAGCAGCAGAGATTGGAATCAGCCCCAGCATTTT. Encoded protein: CASSRDWNQPQHF.